Given below is one T cell receptor beta chain in context. These data are taken from a study of blood T cells in healthy people across ages. The second PCR ran about 6 to 12 cycles with a sample-barcoded 5' primer and J-beta primers. TCRdb re-called the 5' RACE reads with MiXCR, one entry per CDR3 protein. The table has about 1.4 million distinct CDR3 sequences, 45% to 70% seen once; the top ten hold 6.5% to 8.5%. Sequencing was carried out using blood. This TCR was sampled from a man aged 18-30 years in good health.

In DNA, the CDR3 is TGTGCCAGCAGCTTCTCGGGACTAGCGGGTGGCACAGATACGCAGTATTTT. It is translated as CASSFSGLAGGTDTQYF. The rearrangement uses TRBV11-2 and TRBJ2-3; TRBD2 aligns across 12 bases. V was clipped by 3 bases and J by 1 base; unmatched bases: 5. Germline-derived CDR1 and CDR2 are SGHAT and FQNNGV. The CDR3 is made up of 17 amino acids.